This T cell receptor (beta chain) was documented in a study of blood T cells in healthy people across ages (dated by TCRdb to the mid-2010s). For the wider study: In model experiments, template switching captured about one uniquely barcoded TCR beta cDNA molecule for every two T cells. Using deep sequencing normalized with unique cDNA molecular identifiers, the study measured how TCR beta repertoire diversity changes with age. Four age groups were formed from the donors: young (average about 17 years), middle-aged (less than 40), aged (about 62) and long-lived (roughly 88). To avoid experimental bias, donors of different ages were distributed randomly across sequencing lanes. Using the same blood draw, the study looked at two additional independent replicas of 1 million unique cDNA reads for two donors, one aged 18 to 30 and the other aged 80 or older.

Germline trimming: 7 bases from V, 4 bases from J; junction bases outside gene matches: 17. The CDR3 starts with the cysteine, ends with the phenylalanine, and has 17 residues. Here the CDR3 DNA is all that survives: 51 bases in frame from base 1. Donors were a few dozen systemically healthy Caucasian individuals from Russia aged 6 to 90 years. About 10 milliliters of peripheral blood were collected from each donor into EDTA-treated Vacutainer tubes. Ficoll-Paque density-gradient centrifugation was used to isolate PBMCs, with at least 7 million per sample. Total RNA was extracted from PBMCs with Trizol reagent, with at least 5 micrograms obtained per sample. For every donor, flow cytometry on a PBMC aliquot measured the percentage of naive CD45RAhigh/CD27high T cells. This clonotype has more than one count but fewer than ten. Its antigen target is currently unknown. No quality values exist for individual bases; no much larger clone is one base distant.

Preparation of the library involved 5' RACE. The sequencer listed for this sample is Illumina HiSeq 2500. A second PCR of roughly 7 to 11 cycles was performed with a sample-barcoded 5' primer and a J-beta primer mix. Each TCR beta cDNA molecule received a unique molecular identifier from a template-switch 5' adaptor carrying 12 random nucleotides. Each sample yielded at least 3 million CDR3-containing paired-end reads. First-strand cDNA synthesis was performed from all RNA using the Mint cDNA synthesis kit, with priming by a TRBC-specific oligonucleotide. All cDNA was treated with uracil-DNA glycosylase and then went through a first 18-cycle PCR with the universal primers M1SS and BC2_uni_R. Concerning the study's data processing: For normalization, 1 million high-quality reads, each with a distinct molecular identifier, were randomly selected from each sample. Instead of being binned into consensus sequences, reads that shared molecular identifiers were thrown out. MiTCR, set to a Q25 quality threshold and the strictest error-elimination algorithm, was used for CDR3 identification, clonotype clustering and error correction. A nonparametric unseen species model with Euler transformation was used to estimate lower-bound total TCR beta diversity. TCRdb itself trimmed the public reads at Q25 with fastp, ran MiXCR and retained productive beta chains. Merged by CDR3 protein, the rows form single entries marked with the most common genes and DNA. These V and J calls originate from TCRdb's pipeline instead of the authors' own analysis. In all, the sample holds 650,000 to 800,000 distinct CDR3 sequences, and over 40% of those were seen once. The ten top clones hold 13% of the sample.

What the study reported, not specific to this receptor: The percentage of naive T cells measured by flow cytometry correlated strongly with observed TCR beta diversity. Observed TCR beta diversity per million T cells fell roughly linearly with age, and a significant reduction was already apparent by age about 43. Because donor CMV infection status was unknown, age-related changes in expanded clonotypes were potentially confounded. Estimates of total diversity from one million sequenced T cells were regarded as lower bounds and underestimates. Compared with the aged group, the long-lived group had more naive CD4+ T cells, fewer expanded clones and increased TCR diversity, suggesting age selection. Because profiling used bulk unsorted PBMCs, naive and antigen-experienced compartments could not be compared conclusively.

The chain is made from TRBV12-3 or TRBV12-4 and TRBJ2-3, with 7 bases aligning to TRBD1. Sequencing was performed on blood. The TCR comes from an elderly woman in good health. CDR3 loop: CASTSGGKAGPPDTQYF. The DNA reads TGTGCCAGCACTTCAGGGGGAAAAGCCGGTCCACCAGATACGCAGTATTTT.